This passage covers 27 T cell receptor beta chains from one sample sequenced in a study of cytomegalovirus exposure and HLA in healthy donors (dated by TCRdb to the late 2010s). Library construction relied on the immunoSEQ multiplex PCR assay. For the multiplex PCR, a mixture combining 60 forward primers for TCR Vbeta segments and 13 reverse primers for TCR Jbeta segments was used. Drawn from immuneACCESS, this table holds only the in-frame rearrangements with V and J called that TCRdb kept. Clones are partly lost; checked studies trace under half to an unresolved V gene and leave the rest unexplained. The sample has over 110,000 clones on record, about 80% of them singletons. In total, the top ten clones hold 4.5% of the sample. The material sequenced was PBMCs. The receptor set was obtained from a man in his forties or fifties in good health and CMV-seronegative.

This clone was observed a handful of times. The CDR3 sequence is CASSASSGQANNYGYTF. The CDR3 coding sequence is TGCGCCAGCAGCGCATCTTCGGGACAGGCGAATAACTATGGCTACACCTTC. J is TRBJ1-2 and V is TRBV5-1; 8 bases are shared with TRBD1. This CDR3 spans 17 amino acids. The V gene end was trimmed by 4 bases and the J gene end by 1 base; junction bases not matched to a gene: 12. The germline V gene has CDR1 SGHRS and CDR2 YFSETQ. The full variable domain, rest sourced from reference TRBV5-1 and TRBJ1-2, is KAGVTQTPRYLIKTRGQQVTLSCSPISGHRSVSWYQQTPGQGLQFLFEYFSETQRNKGNFPGRFSGRQFSNSRSEMNVSTLELGDSALYLCASSASSGQANNYGYTFGSGTRLTVV.

In this sample, this clone turned up once. This sequence joins TRBV19 and TRBJ1-2; 7 positions agree with TRBD1. From germline, CDR1 is LNHDA and CDR2 SQIVND (reference sequence). The CDR3 is 16 residues long. J gave up 7 bases and V 6 bases, and 17 bases lay outside the gene matches. The chain's CDR3 is CASRSLGTDYSLGYTF. In DNA, the CDR3 is TGTGCCAGTAGGAGCCTCGGGACAGACTACAGTCTTGGCTACACCTTC.

The chain combines TRBV6-1 with TRBJ1-4; D gene uncertain. The V gene's germline CDR1 is MNHNS and CDR2 SASEGT. This CDR3 has 14 amino acids. Trimming left V 0 bases short and J 5 bases short, with 7 bases between. This CDR3 is CASSEAGRNEKLFF. The CDR3 nucleotides read TGTGCCAGCAGTGAAGCTGGGCGCAATGAAAAACTGTTTTTT.

In regard to this clone: Relative to the germline gene, one junction end is altered; a read error may explain this. The V gene is TRBV5-1, the J gene TRBJ1-2; no reliable D call. The CDR3 has 13 amino acids. Germline CDR1 SGHRS, CDR2 YFSETQ. The DNA for the CDR3 is TGCGCCAGCAGCTTGGGCGGGAACTCTGGCTACACCTTC. Translating gives CASSLGGNSGYTF.

The chain recombines TRBV5-6 with TRBJ2-7; TRBD1 agrees at 9 bases. CDR3 length: 15 residues. The J segment lost 0 bases and the V segment lost 0 bases, leaving 1 base of the junction unmatched. Germline CDR1 reads SGHDT; CDR2 reads YYEEEE. Written as DNA, the CDR3 is TGTGCCAGCAGCTTGGTGGACAGGGGCTCCTACGAGCAGTACTTC. Protein product: CASSLVDRGSYEQYF.

The chain uses TRBV5-1 and TRBJ2-5, with 7 nucleotides matching TRBD1. This CDR3 has 13 residues. The V and J ends lost 7 bases and 2 bases, in that order; junction bases with no gene match: 5. CDR1 and CDR2 from the germline V gene are SGHRS and YFSETQ. This CDR3 reads CASQGDNQETQYF. The DNA of the CDR3 is TGCGCCAGCCAGGGGGACAATCAAGAGACCCAGTACTTC.

The rearrangement uses TRBV11-2 and TRBJ2-7; D gene uncertain. The V and J ends lost 0 bases and 0 bases respectively, with 6 bases between them. Per the germline V gene, CDR1 is SGHAT and CDR2 is FQNNGV. The CDR3 length is 14 residues. The CDR3: CASSLDRFSYEQYF. In nucleotides, the CDR3 is TGTGCCAGCAGCTTAGATCGGTTCTCCTACGAGCAGTACTTC.

This chain links TRBV14 with TRBJ2-2; no definite D call. The CDR3 extends over 14 amino acids. Germline V gives CDR1 SGHDN, CDR2 FVKESK. V lost 4 bases and J 6 bases, leaving 12 bases between the germline ends. CDR3: CASSLPSFPGELFF. CDR3 bases: TGTGCCAGCAGCCTACCTAGTTTTCCCGGGGAGCTGTTTTTT. The whole variable domain, filled in from reference TRBV14 and TRBJ2-2, reads EAGVTQFPSHSVIEKGQTVTLRCDPISGHDNLYWYRRVMGKEIKFLLHFVKESKQDESGMPNNRFLAERTGGTYSTLKVQPAELEDSGVYFCASSLPSFPGELFFGEGSRLTVL.

The V gene is TRBV5-8, the J gene TRBJ2-6; a possible D gene is TRBD1 (5 bases). The germline CDR1 and CDR2 sequences are SGHTS and YDEGEE. V was trimmed by 1 base and J by 4 bases, leaving 12 bases between them. CDR3 length: 16 residues. In DNA, the CDR3 is TGTGCCAGCAGCTTGTGGCAGGGATCCGGGGCCAACGTCCTGACTTTC. Its protein is CASSLWQGSGANVLTF.

On this clone itself: The same CDR3 can be traced to other DNA sequences in this sample. This sequence joins TRBV5-1 and TRBJ2-7, with unresolved D. This CDR3 has 13 amino acids. V gave up 0 bases and J gave up 3 bases, with 7 bases separating them. Germline V gene data show CDR1 as SGHRS and CDR2 as YFSETQ. CDR3 protein: CASSLGQDYEQYF. CDR3 nucleotides: TGCGCCAGCAGCTTGGGCCAGGACTACGAGCAGTACTTC.

This clone was found once. The chain joins TRBV7-2 to TRBJ2-3; TRBD2 is a possible D gene (5 bases). Germline values: CDR1 SGHTA, CDR2 FQGNSA. Between the trimmed V and J ends, which lost 2 bases and 1 base, there was a span of 10 bases. The CDR3 loop spans 15 amino acids. CDR3 amino acids: CASSLSSGGTDTQYF. The CDR3 DNA follows: TGTGCCAGCAGCTTAAGCTCCGGGGGCACAGATACGCAGTATTTT.

The chain couples TRBV28 to TRBJ1-6; D is perhaps TRBD1 (6 bases). Germline loops: CDR1 MDHEN, CDR2 SYDVKM. V was trimmed by 5 bases and J by 9 bases, leaving 14 bases between them. The CDR3 covers 14 residues. CDR3 residues: CASSRQAGISPLHF. The CDR3 nucleotides are TGTGCCAGCAGTCGACAGGCTGGTATTTCACCCCTCCACTTT.

The gene calls are TRBV10-1 and TRBJ2-2, with no clear D. Trimming removed 5 bases at V and 6 bases at J, with 10 bases between. In germline, CDR1 is WNHNN, CDR2 SYGVQD (reference sequence). The CDR3 extends over 13 amino acids. CDR3: CASSSELSGELFF. Here the CDR3 DNA reads TGCGCCAGCAGTTCCGAGTTATCCGGGGAGCTGTTTTTT.

The chain carries TRBV9 and TRBJ2-1; no clear D gene. The germline V and J ends were trimmed by 0 bases and 5 bases, with 9 bases remaining between them. Germline-derived CDR1 and CDR2 are SGDLS and YYNGEE. The CDR3 loop spans 14 amino acids. The CDR3 sequence: CASSVGSMNNEQFF. The CDR3 bases are TGTGCCAGCAGCGTAGGGTCTATGAACAATGAGCAGTTCTTC.

This clone was counted a few times. This sequence joins TRBV10-3 and TRBJ1-1; 12 bases line up with TRBD1. V shed 11 bases and J 5 bases; nucleotides not matched to a gene: 9. The CDR3 length is 14 residues. Germline CDR1 ENHRY, CDR2 SYGVKD. CDR3 region: CASSPGQGATEAFF. In DNA, the CDR3 is TGTGCCTCCAGCCCGGGACAGGGGGCGACTGAAGCTTTCTTT.

This chain connects TRBV7-6 to TRBJ2-7, with 8 bases aligning to TRBD1. The CDR3 length is 14 residues. Per the germline V gene, CDR1 is SGHVS and CDR2 is FNYEAQ. V lost 5 bases to trimming and J lost 4 bases; unmatched junction nucleotides: 7. CDR3 bases: TGTGCCAGCAGCCCGGGACAGGTCCCTTACGAGCAGTACTTC. It specifies CASSPGQVPYEQYF.

This rearrangement joins TRBV4-3 to TRBJ1-2; D possibly corresponds to TRBD1 (6 bases). Germline-derived CDR1 and CDR2 are LGHNA and YSLEER. This CDR3 is built from 14 residues. V shed 6 bases and J shed 14 bases, with 25 bases lying between them. In nucleotides, the CDR3 is TGCGCCAGCAGTCAATCCAGGGGCAGTATTAGAAGGACCTTC. As protein: CASSQSRGSIRRTF.

The chain employs TRBV2 and TRBJ1-5; TRBD1 is a possible D gene (6 bases). Germline CDR1 reads SNHLY; CDR2 reads FYNNEI. The CDR3 is 15 residues long. Trimming left V 1 base short and J 7 bases short, with 14 bases between. The CDR3 nucleotides are TGTGCCAGCAGTGAAGACAGGGTTTCACGACAGCCCCAGCATTTT. Amino acid sequence: CASSEDRVSRQPQHF.

The chain carries TRBV2 and TRBJ1-3; tentative D call: TRBD1 (6 bases). The V and J ends lost 5 bases and 3 bases respectively, with 8 bases between them. CDR1 is SNHLY and CDR2 is FYNNEI in the germline V gene. The CDR3 sequence is 13 residues long. The CDR3 is CASSLDSGNTIYF. CDR3 in DNA: TGTGCCAGCAGTTTGGACAGTGGAAACACCATATATTTT.

This clone occurred a few times. It is unclear where the CDR3 begins or ends on the DNA, so no DNA is shown, and the CDR3 is as TCRdb lists it. CDR3 amino acids: CASSTSQAVNSPLHF. The chain combines TRBV7-2 with TRBJ1-6; no check of the table's D call, TRBD1, against the DNA was made. The CDR3 spans 15 residues, counting both ends. CDR1 is SGHTA and CDR2 is FQGNSA in the germline V gene.

The table lists this clone with a count of one. The conserved closing phenylalanine or tryptophan is absent in this CDR3, likely reflecting a read error. The V gene is TRBV28, the J gene TRBJ1-4; tentative D call: TRBD1 (5 bases). V lost 7 bases and J 9 bases, leaving 12 bases between the germline ends. The germline CDR1 and CDR2 sequences are MDHEN and SYDVKM. This CDR3 is built from 12 residues. Here the CDR3 reads CASTGAAQKLFV. The CDR3 nucleotides read TGTGCCAGCACTGGGGCGGCGCAAAAACTGTTTGTT.

The chain links TRBV15 to TRBJ2-1, with 10 bases matching TRBD2. Trimming at V came to 3 bases and at J to 7 bases, leaving 9 bases not matched to a gene. Germline-derived CDR1 and CDR2 are LNHNV and YYDKDF (reference sequence). The CDR3 has 16 residues. This chain's CDR3 is CATSRASGTSANEQFF. CDR3 DNA: TGTGCCACCAGCAGGGCCTCCGGGACTAGCGCTAATGAGCAGTTCTTC.

This rearrangement joins TRBV29-1 to TRBJ1-1, with D maybe TRBD1 (5 bases). Trimming removed 4 bases from V and 2 bases from J, with 17 bases in between. This CDR3 has 15 residues. Germline values: CDR1 SQVTM, CDR2 ANQGSEA. DNA of the CDR3: TGCAGCGTTGGAATGTTGTCGACAGTCAACACTGAAGCTTTCTTT. This gives the protein CSVGMLSTVNTEAFF.

The chain carries TRBV15 and TRBJ2-2; TRBD1 is a possible D gene (6 bases). Germline V gene sequence: CDR1 LNHNV, CDR2 YYDKDF (reference sequence). Deletions cut 0 bases from V and 6 bases from J, with 14 bases between. The CDR3 contains 16 residues. CDR3: CATSRDRPPGAGELFF. CDR3 bases: TGTGCCACCAGCAGAGACAGACCCCCAGGGGCCGGGGAGCTGTTTTTT.

V gene TRBV5-6 combines with J gene TRBJ2-5; no firm D call. The J call is in doubt because the DNA end fits TRBJ2-7 better. CDR1 is SGHDT and CDR2 is YYEEEE in the germline V gene. The CDR3 contains 15 residues. The CDR3 reads CASSLYQVSSYEQYF. CDR3 in DNA: TGTGCCAGCAGCTTGTACCAGGTGAGCTCCTACGAGCAGTACTTC.

On this clone itself: The junction and the germline gene differ at one end; a read error may be behind it. The chain uses TRBV7-6 and TRBJ2-7; 7 nucleotides match TRBD1. The CDR3 runs to 12 residues. CDR1 and CDR2 (germline): SGHVS, FNYEAQ. The DNA of the CDR3 is TGTGCCAGCAGCTTAGGACAGGGCGAGGAGTACTTC. This sequence encodes CASSLGQGEEYF.

V and J are TRBV11-2 and TRBJ1-5, with D possibly being TRBD1 (5 bases). Germline values: CDR1 SGHAT, CDR2 FQNNGV. Trimming cost V 0 bases and J 7 bases, with 13 bases left between them. This CDR3 is 15 amino acids long. The CDR3 nucleotides read TGTGCCAGCAGCTTAGAGGGTGGGGCAGGACAGCCCCAGCATTTT. It is translated as CASSLEGGAGQPQHF.